This T cell receptor (beta chain) was identified during a study of blood T cell repertoires in COVID-19. Study information: Both acute and convalescent COVID-19 samples were obtained from the United States, Italy and Spain. T cells, B-cell-depleted T cells, or PBMCs provided the cDNA or gDNA that served as material.

CDR1 and CDR2 from the germline V gene are MRHNA and SNTAGT. V was pared by 3 bases and J by 4 bases, with 6 bases between. The CDR3 consists of 12 residues. Per the original data handling: Reference gene primer amplification gave estimated nucleated cell counts. Profiled with immunoSEQ multiplex PCR; TCRdb holds only in-frame clones, not every one. V and J calls and clone size are copied from that table; D and trimming were computed from the DNA. The table shows about 90,000 clones, with 60% to 85% occurring only once. The TCR was taken from a man in his 70s with acute or convalescent COVID-19. The sample consisted of peripheral blood. The chain uses TRBV6-4 and TRBJ1-2; D gene unclear. This chain's CDR3 is CASSDSLYGYTF. CDR3 bases: TGTGCCAGCAGTGATAGCCTCTATGGCTACACCTTC.